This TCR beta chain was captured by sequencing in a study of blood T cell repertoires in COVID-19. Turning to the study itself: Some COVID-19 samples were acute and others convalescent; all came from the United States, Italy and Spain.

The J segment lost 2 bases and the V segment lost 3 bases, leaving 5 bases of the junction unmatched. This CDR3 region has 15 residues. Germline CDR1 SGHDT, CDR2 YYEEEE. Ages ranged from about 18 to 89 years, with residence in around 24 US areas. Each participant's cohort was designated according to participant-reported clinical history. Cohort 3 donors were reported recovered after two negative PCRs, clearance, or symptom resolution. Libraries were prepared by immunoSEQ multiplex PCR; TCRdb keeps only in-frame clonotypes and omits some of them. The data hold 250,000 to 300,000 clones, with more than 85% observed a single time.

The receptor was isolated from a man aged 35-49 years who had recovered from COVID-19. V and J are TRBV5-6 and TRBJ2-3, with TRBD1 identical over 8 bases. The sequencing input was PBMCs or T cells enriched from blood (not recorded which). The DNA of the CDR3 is TGTGCCAGCAGCTCAGGGGGCGCCGACACAGATACGCAGTATTTT. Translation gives CASSSGGADTDTQYF.